Following are 8 T cell receptor beta chains from one sample sequenced in a study of T cell repertoires in cytomegalovirus infection. TCRdb reanalysed the reads using MiXCR and keeps one entry per CDR3 protein. The table includes nearly 550,000 distinct CDR3 sequences, 15% to 20% detected once. Sequencing was done on a sample of CD8+ T cells from PBMCs. The origin of the receptors is a human donor in good health (CMV status not recorded). Some clones in this sample may be carry-over from other donors' samples.

At least ten counts were recorded for this clonotype. This chain connects TRBV27 to TRBJ2-3; the D call may be TRBD1 or TRBD2 (6 bases each). This CDR3 is 16 amino acids long. V dropped 1 base and J dropped 0 bases, with 11 bases sitting between them. Germline CDR1 MNHEY, CDR2 SMNVEV (reference sequence). CDR3: CASSLWGASSTDTQYF. In nucleotides, the CDR3 is TGTGCCAGCAGTTTATGGGGGGCGAGTAGCACAGATACGCAGTATTTT.

This clonotype was detected only a few times. This chain connects TRBV6-5 to TRBJ2-1, with a tentative D call TRBD2 (6 bases). Per germline, CDR1 MNHEY and CDR2 SVGAGI. This CDR3 is built from 14 residues. Trimming left V 5 bases short and J 6 bases short, with 14 bases between. This CDR3 reads CASSPSVAGNEQFF. The CDR3 nucleotides are TGTGCCAGCAGTCCTAGCGTTGCCGGCAATGAGCAGTTCTTC.

The sample holds a few counts of this clonotype. This chain joins TRBV5-1 and TRBJ2-7, with 11 bases lining up with TRBD1. The germline V gene has CDR1 SGHRS and CDR2 YFSETQ. V dropped 4 bases and J dropped 0; count of bases not matched to a gene: 12. The CDR3 extends over 18 amino acids. CDR3 in DNA: TGCGCCAGCAGCCTAGAGCCCTCCGGGACAGGGGGCTCCTACGAGCAGTACTTC. Residues: CASSLEPSGTGGSYEQYF.

This clonotype was seen only a few times. The chain links TRBV20-1 to TRBJ2-3, with 12 bases fitting TRBD2. Germline trimming cut 0 bases from V and 4 bases from J; bases unmatched to any gene: 8. Germline V gene lookup returns CDR1 DFQATT and CDR2 SNEGSKA (reference sequence). This CDR3 region has 17 residues. The CDR3 nucleotides read TGCAGTGCTAGAGATAGAACTAGCGGGGGGTGGCCAGATACGCAGTATTTT. Translated, it gives CSARDRTSGGWPDTQYF.

This clonotype has ten or more counts. This sequence joins TRBV20-1 and TRBJ2-3; TRBD2 matches at 12 bases. Germline V gene lookup returns CDR1 DFQATT and CDR2 SNEGSKA (reference sequence). Germline trimming cut 3 bases from V and 2 bases from J; bases unmatched to any gene: 18. The CDR3 extends over 20 amino acids. The chain's CDR3 is CSASPRLAGATSGNTDTQYF. CDR3 DNA sequence: TGCAGTGCTAGCCCCCGACTAGCGGGGGCGACCTCGGGAAACACAGATACGCAGTATTTT.

There are a few counts of this clonotype. The CDR3 DNA reads as TGTGCCAGCAGTTACGCGCACAAGGGGTTGCCTAATTCACCCCTCCACTTT. It specifies CASSYAHKGLPNSPLHF. V is TRBV6-6 and J is TRBJ1-6; possibly TRBD1 for D (5 bases). V was cut by 2 bases and J by 6 bases, with 17 bases left in between. The V gene's germline CDR1 is MNHNY and CDR2 SVGAGI (reference sequence). CDR3 size: 17 residues.

The V and J genes are TRBV4-2 and TRBJ2-7; D is unresolved. The CDR3 runs 13 residues. V was clipped by 6 bases and J by 2 bases, with 11 bases between them. CDR1 and CDR2 (germline): LGHNA, YNFKEQ. The CDR3 nucleotides are TGTGCCAGCAGACTGGACCCCGCCTACGAGCAGTACTTC. It specifies CASRLDPAYEQYF.

At least ten counts were recorded for this clonotype. The chain joins TRBV7-9 to TRBJ1-2; D perhaps matches TRBD1 (5 bases). Germline CDR1 and CDR2: SEHNR and FQNEAQ (reference sequence). Trimming took off 2 bases at V and 4 bases at J, with 11 bases between the two ends. This CDR3 spans 14 amino acids. DNA of the CDR3: TGTGCCAGCAGCTTATCCGGACATACCTATGGCTACACCTTC. Residues: CASSLSGHTYGYTF. Full variable domain (rest looked up from reference TRBV7-9 and TRBJ1-2): DTGVSQNPRHKITKRGQNVTFRCDPISEHNRLYWYRQTLGQGPEFLTYFQNEAQLEKSRLLSDRFSAERPKGSFSTLEIQRTEQGDSAMYLCASSLSGHTYGYTFGSGTRLTVV.